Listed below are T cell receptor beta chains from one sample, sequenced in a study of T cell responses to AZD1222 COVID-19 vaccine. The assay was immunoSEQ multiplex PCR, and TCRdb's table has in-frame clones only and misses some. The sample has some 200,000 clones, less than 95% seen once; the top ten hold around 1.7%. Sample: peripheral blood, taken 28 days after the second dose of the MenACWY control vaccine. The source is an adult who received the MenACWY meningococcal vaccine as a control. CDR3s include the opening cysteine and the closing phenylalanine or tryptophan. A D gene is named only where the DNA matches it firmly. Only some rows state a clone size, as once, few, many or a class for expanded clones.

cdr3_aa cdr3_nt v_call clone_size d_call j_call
CSASSPGQVYTEAFF TGCAGTGCTAGTTCTCCGGGACAGGTCTACACTGAAGCTTTCTTT TRBV20-1 NA TRBD1 TRBJ1-1
CASTHPRDRGEKLFF TGTGCCAGCACCCATCCCCGGGACAGGGGCGAAAAACTGTTTTTT TRBV7-9 NA TRBD1 TRBJ1-4
CASSPGQLLHNEQFF TGTGCCAGCTCACCCGGGCAGCTCCTACACAATGAGCAGTTCTTC TRBV18 NA NA TRBJ2-1
CASSPGGNSGNTIYF TGTGCCAGCAGTCCAGGAGGAAACTCTGGAAACACCATATATTTT TRBV28 NA NA TRBJ1-3
CASSHTGQVNTGELFF TGTGCCAGCAGCCACACAGGACAGGTCAACACCGGGGAGCTGTTTTTT TRBV16 NA TRBD1 TRBJ2-2
CASSRDGMAKQPQHF TGTGCCAGCAGCCGCGACGGGATGGCCAAACAGCCCCAGCATTTT TRBV7-2 NA NA TRBJ1-5
CASSQEGTTRGYTF TGTGCCAGCAGCCAGGAGGGGACAACTCGGGGCTACACCTTC TRBV3-1/TRBV3-2 NA NA TRBJ1-2
CASSLSFGKQGHEQYF TGTGCCAGCAGTTTATCGTTTGGTAAACAGGGCCACGAGCAGTACTTC TRBV28 NA NA TRBJ2-7
CASTLGQGGGETQYF TGCGCCAGCACCTTAGGACAGGGGGGAGGAGAGACCCAGTACTTC TRBV5-1 NA TRBD1 TRBJ2-5
CASSLGGTDTQYF TGTGCCAGCAGCCTTGGAGGCACAGATACGCAGTATTTT TRBV13 NA NA TRBJ2-3
CASSFAPTSGSYNEQFF TGTGCCAGCAGTTTTGCCCCCACTAGCGGGAGTTACAATGAGCAGTTCTTC TRBV28 NA TRBD2 TRBJ2-1
CATSDHRVAVRGTGELFF TGTGCCACCAGTGATCATCGAGTCGCTGTTCGCGGCACCGGGGAGCTGTTTTTT TRBV24-1 NA NA TRBJ2-2
CASTGGVPRHEKLFF TGTGCCAGCACCGGCGGGGTCCCGAGACATGAAAAACTGTTTTTT TRBV6-6 NA NA TRBJ1-4
CASSHTGHGQPQHF TGTGCCAGCAGCCACACAGGGCACGGTCAGCCCCAGCATTTT TRBV3-1/TRBV3-2 few NA TRBJ1-5
CASNGQGLQTQYF TGTGCCAGCAACGGACAGGGTTTGCAGACCCAGTACTTC TRBV7-9 NA TRBD1 TRBJ2-5
CASSRPLAGTYEQYF TGTGCCAGCAGCCGCCCACTAGCGGGGACCTACGAGCAGTACTTC TRBV4-2 NA TRBD2 TRBJ2-7
CASSPGTQVPYEQYF TGTGCCAGCAGCCCCGGGACCCAGGTCCCCTACGAGCAGTACTTC TRBV7-2 NA NA TRBJ2-7
CASSIKLGGGEQYF TGTGCCAGCAGCATCAAACTAGGGGGCGGCGAGCAGTACTTC TRBV5-4 NA TRBD1 TRBJ2-7
CASSDVERPGEQYF TGCGCCAGCAGTGATGTAGAGCGTCCCGGCGAGCAGTACTTC TRBV10-1 NA NA TRBJ2-7
CACQGGRLNYGYTF TGTGCCTGTCAGGGGGGCAGGCTAAACTATGGCTACACCTTC TRBV30 NA TRBD1 TRBJ1-2
CATSVGVGYGYTF TGTGCCACCAGTGTCGGGGTTGGCTATGGCTACACCTTC TRBV24-1 NA NA TRBJ1-2
CASSSRGNEQFF TGTGCCAGCAGCAGCCGGGGCAATGAGCAGTTCTTC TRBV6-4 NA NA TRBJ2-1